This T cell receptor beta chain was obtained from a study of T cells in Graves' hyperthyroidism and ophthalmopathy. Regarding the study as a whole: Model output signaled ophthalmopathy a median roughly 6 months ahead of onset. Blood samples included most of the expanded thyroid clonotypes exceeding 0.001.

This clonotype came up many times. What it recognizes is unknown. A much larger clone differs by one base, so this may be a read error. This CDR3 is 13 amino acids long. Germline lookup yields CDR1 MNHNS and CDR2 SASEGT. V lost 6 bases to trimming and J lost 2 bases; unmatched junction nucleotides: 3. The diagnostic basis comprised clinical symptoms, serum thyroxine and TRAb, thyroid ultrasound and orbital computed tomography. Fresh peripheral blood, around 9.3 ml of it, supplied the PBMCs. The TCR beta CDR3 regions underwent amplification using RNA transcripts as the source. Researchers ran a first-round RT-PCR on the TCR CDR3 using the HTBI primer set. TCRdb used MiXCR to reprocess the multiplex PCR reads, holding one entry per CDR3 protein. The sample has roughly 240,000 distinct CDR3 sequences, roughly a quarter seen once; the top ten hold around 40%.

Sequencing was carried out using blood. This TCR came from a woman between 40 and 55 years old with Graves' ophthalmopathy. The rearrangement uses TRBV6-1 and TRBJ1-2, with 7 bases matching TRBD1. DNA for the CDR3: TGTGCCAGCAGACAGACAGGGAACTATGGCTACACCTTC. It translates to CASRQTGNYGYTF.